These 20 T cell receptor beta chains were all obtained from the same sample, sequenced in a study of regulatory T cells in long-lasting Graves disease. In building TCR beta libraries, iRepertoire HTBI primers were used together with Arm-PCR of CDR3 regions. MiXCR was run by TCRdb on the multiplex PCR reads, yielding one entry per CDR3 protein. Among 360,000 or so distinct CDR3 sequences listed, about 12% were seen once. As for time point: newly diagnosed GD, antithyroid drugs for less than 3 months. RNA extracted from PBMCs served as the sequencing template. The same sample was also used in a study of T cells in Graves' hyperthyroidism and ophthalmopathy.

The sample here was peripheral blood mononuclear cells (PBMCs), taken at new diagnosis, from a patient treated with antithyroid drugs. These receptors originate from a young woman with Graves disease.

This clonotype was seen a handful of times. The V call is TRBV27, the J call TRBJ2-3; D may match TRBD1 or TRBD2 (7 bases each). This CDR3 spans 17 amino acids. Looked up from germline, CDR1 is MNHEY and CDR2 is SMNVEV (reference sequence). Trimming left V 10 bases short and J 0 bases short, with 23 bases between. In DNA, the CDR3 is TGTGCCACCCGCAGGGGGGGCCGGGCGACTAGCACAGATACGCAGTATTTT. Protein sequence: CATRRGGRATSTDTQYF.

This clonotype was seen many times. This CDR3 is CASSYSGHGTGSSGANVLTF. DNA of the CDR3: TGTGCCAGCAGTTACTCAGGACACGGGACAGGGTCCTCTGGGGCCAACGTCCTGACTTTC. The genes are TRBV6-5 and TRBJ2-6; 9 nucleotides align to TRBD1. This CDR3 has 20 amino acids. The V gene end was trimmed by 0 bases and the J gene end by 0 bases; junction bases not matched to a gene: 9. Germline CDR1 reads MNHEY; CDR2 reads SVGAGI.

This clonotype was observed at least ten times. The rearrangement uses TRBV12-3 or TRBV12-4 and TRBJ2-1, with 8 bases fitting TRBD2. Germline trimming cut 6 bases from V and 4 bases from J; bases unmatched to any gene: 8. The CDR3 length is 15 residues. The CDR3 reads CASSQAGALYNEQFF. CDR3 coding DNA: TGTGCCAGCAGCCAAGCGGGAGCCCTGTACAATGAGCAGTTCTTC.

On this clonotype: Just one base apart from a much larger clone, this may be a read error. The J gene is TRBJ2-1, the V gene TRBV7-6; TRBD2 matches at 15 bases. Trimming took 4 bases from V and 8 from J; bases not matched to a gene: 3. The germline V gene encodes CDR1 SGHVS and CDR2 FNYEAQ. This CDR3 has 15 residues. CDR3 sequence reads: CASSYGTSGRYEQFF. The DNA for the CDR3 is TGTGCCAGCAGCTATGGGACTAGCGGGAGGTATGAGCAGTTCTTC.

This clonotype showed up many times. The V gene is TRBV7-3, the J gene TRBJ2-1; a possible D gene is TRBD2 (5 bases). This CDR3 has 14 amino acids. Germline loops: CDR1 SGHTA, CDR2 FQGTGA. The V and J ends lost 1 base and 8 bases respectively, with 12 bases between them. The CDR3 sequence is CASSLKVGGDEQFF. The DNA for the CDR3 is TGTGCCAGCAGCTTAAAGGTCGGAGGAGATGAGCAGTTCTTC.

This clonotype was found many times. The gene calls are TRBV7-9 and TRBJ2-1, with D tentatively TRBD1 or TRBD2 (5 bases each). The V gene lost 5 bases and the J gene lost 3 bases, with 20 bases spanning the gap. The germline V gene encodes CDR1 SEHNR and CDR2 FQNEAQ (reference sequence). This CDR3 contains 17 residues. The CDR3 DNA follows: TGTGCCAGCAGCATCCCTTCGGGGCGTCAGGTCTACAATGAGCAGTTCTTC. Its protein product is CASSIPSGRQVYNEQFF. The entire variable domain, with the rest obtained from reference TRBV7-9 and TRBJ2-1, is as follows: DTGVSQNPRHKITKRGQNVTFRCDPISEHNRLYWYRQTLGQGPEFLTYFQNEAQLEKSRLLSDRFSAERPKGSFSTLEIQRTEQGDSAMYLCASSIPSGRQVYNEQFFGPGTRLTVL.

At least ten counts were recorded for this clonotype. The CDR3 protein is CASSPNRGPYNEQFF. The DNA of the CDR3 is TGTGCCAGCAGCCCTAACCGGGGCCCATACAATGAGCAGTTCTTC. The rearrangement joins TRBV11-2 to TRBJ2-1; TRBD1 or TRBD2 may be the D gene (5 bases each). The V and J ends lost 5 bases and 4 bases respectively, with 15 bases between them. The CDR3 is made up of 15 amino acids. Germline values: CDR1 SGHAT, CDR2 FQNNGV.

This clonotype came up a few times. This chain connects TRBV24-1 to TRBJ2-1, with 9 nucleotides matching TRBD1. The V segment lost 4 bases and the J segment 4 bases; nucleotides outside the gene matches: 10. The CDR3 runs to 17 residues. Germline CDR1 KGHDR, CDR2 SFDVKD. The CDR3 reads CATSDPRDREGYNEQFF. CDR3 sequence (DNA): TGTGCCACCAGTGACCCCAGGGACAGGGAGGGATACAATGAGCAGTTCTTC.

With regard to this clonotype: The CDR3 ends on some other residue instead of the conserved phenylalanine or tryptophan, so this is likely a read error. CDR3 in DNA: TGTGCCAGCAGTGAAGAGCCGGCCCGTAGCAATCAGCCCCAGCATCTT. Protein sequence: CASSEEPARSNQPQHL. V gene TRBV6-2 or TRBV6-3 combines with J gene TRBJ1-5, with D hard to call. CDR3 size: 16 residues. Looked up from germline, CDR1 is MNHEY and CDR2 is SVGEGT. Trimming removed 5 bases at V and 0 bases at J, with 14 bases between.

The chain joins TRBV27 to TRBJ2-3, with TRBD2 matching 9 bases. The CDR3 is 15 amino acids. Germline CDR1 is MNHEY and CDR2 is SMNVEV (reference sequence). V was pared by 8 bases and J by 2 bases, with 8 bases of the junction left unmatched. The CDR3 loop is CASQGSGGNTDTQYF. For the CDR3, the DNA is TGTGCCAGCCAGGGTAGCGGGGGCAACACAGATACGCAGTATTTT.

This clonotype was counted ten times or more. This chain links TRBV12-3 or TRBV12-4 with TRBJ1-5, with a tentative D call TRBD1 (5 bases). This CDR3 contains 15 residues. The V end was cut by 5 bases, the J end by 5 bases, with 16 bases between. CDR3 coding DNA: TGTGCCAGCAGTCGAGGGACGGAAGGCTATCAGCCCCAGCATTTT. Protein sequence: CASSRGTEGYQPQHF.

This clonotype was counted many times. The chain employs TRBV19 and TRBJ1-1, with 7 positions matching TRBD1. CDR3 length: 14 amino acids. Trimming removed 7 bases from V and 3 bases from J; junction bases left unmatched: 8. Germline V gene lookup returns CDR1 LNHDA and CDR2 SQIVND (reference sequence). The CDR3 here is CASTPTGLDTEAFF. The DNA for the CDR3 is TGTGCCAGTACCCCGACAGGGTTAGACACTGAAGCTTTCTTT.

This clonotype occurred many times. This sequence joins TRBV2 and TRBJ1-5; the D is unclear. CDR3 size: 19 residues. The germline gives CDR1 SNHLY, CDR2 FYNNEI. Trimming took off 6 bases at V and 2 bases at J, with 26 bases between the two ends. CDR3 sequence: CASRHSLMIDGKGNQPQHF. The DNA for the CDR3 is TGTGCCAGCAGGCACTCCTTAATGATCGACGGAAAGGGCAATCAGCCCCAGCATTTT.

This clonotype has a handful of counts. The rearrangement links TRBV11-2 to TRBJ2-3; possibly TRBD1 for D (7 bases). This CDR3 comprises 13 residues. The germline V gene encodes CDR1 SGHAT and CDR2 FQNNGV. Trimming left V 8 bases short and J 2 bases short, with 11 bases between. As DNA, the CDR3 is TGTGCCAGCGCAGGGGGGTACACAGATACGCAGTATTTT. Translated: CASAGGYTDTQYF. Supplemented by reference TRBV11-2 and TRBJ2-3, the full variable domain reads EAGVAQSPRYKIIEKRQSVAFWCNPISGHATLYWYQQILGQGPKLLIQFQNNGVVDDSQLPKDRFSAERLKGVDSTLKIQPAKLEDSAVYLCASAGGYTDTQYFGPGTRLTVL.

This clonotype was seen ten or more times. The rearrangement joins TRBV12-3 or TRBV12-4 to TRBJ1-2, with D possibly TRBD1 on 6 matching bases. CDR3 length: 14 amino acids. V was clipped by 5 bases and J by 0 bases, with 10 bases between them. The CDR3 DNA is TGTGCCAGCAGTACAGGGATACCTAACTATGGCTACACCTTC. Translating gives CASSTGIPNYGYTF.

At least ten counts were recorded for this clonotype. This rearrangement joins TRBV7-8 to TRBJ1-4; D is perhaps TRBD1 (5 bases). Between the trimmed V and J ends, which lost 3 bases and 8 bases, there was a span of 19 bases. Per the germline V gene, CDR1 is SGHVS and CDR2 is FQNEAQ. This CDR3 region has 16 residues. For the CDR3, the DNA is TGTGCCAGCAGCTTCCGACCTCCCCTCGGGGACGAAAAACTGTTTTTT. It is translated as CASSFRPPLGDEKLFF.

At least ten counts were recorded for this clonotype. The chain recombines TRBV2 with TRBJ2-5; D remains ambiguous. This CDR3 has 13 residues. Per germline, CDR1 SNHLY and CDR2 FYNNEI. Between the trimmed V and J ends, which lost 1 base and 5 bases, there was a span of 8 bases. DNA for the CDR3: TGTGCCAGCAGTGAAGAGGTCGGGGAGACCCAGTACTTC. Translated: CASSEEVGETQYF.

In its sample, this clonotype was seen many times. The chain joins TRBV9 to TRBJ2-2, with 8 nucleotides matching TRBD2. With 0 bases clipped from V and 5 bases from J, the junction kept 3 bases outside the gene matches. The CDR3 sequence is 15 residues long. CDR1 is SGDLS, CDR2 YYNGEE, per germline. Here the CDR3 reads CASSVGGGRTGELFF. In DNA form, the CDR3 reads TGTGCCAGCAGCGTAGGAGGCGGGAGGACCGGGGAGCTGTTTTTT.

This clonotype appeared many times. This chain's CDR3 is CASSRLLQGDNTGELFF. The CDR3 DNA sequence: TGTGCCAGCAGCCGCCTTTTACAGGGAGATAACACCGGGGAGCTGTTTTTT. The chain combines TRBV11-2 with TRBJ2-2; the D gene is possibly TRBD1 (6 bases). This CDR3 comprises 17 residues. Trimming took 5 bases from V and 2 from J, leaving 18 bases between them. Germline V gene sequence: CDR1 SGHAT, CDR2 FQNNGV.

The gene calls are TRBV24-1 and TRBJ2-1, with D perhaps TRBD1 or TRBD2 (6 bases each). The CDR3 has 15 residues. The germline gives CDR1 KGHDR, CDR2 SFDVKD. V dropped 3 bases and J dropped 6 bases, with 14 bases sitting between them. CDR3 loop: CATSDPGADSNEQFF. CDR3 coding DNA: TGTGCCACCAGTGATCCGGGGGCGGATAGCAATGAGCAGTTCTTC.